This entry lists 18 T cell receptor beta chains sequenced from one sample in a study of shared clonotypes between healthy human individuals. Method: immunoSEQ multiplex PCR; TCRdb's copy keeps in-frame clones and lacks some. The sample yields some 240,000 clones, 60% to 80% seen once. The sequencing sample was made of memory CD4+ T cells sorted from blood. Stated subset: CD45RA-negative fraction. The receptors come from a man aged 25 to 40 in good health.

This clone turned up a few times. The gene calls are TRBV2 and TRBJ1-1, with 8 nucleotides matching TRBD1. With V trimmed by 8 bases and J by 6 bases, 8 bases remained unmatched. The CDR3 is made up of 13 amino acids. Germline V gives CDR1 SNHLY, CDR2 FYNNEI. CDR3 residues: CASLQGVFAEAFF. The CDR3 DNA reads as TGTGCCAGCCTACAGGGGGTCTTTGCTGAAGCTTTCTTT.

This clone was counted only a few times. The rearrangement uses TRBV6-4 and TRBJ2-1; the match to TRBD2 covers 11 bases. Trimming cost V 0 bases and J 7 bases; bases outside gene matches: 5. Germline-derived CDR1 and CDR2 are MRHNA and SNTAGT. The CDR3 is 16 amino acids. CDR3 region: CASSDSGLAVTNEQFF. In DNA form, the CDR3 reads TGTGCCAGCAGTGACTCGGGACTAGCGGTAACGAATGAGCAGTTCTTC.

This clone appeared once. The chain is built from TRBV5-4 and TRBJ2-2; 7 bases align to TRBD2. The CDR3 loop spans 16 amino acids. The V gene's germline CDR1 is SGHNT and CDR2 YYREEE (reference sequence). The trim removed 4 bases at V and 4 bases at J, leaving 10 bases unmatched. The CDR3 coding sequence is TGTGCCAGCAGCCCCGCGGGGAGGGTCGCCACCGGGGAGCTGTTTTTT. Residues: CASSPAGRVATGELFF.

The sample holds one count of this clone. CDR3 DNA: TGCGCCAGCAGCTTGGACAGCGTCTATGAGCAGTTCTTC. This sequence encodes CASSLDSVYEQFF. V gene TRBV5-1 combines with J gene TRBJ2-1, with D uncertain. The CDR3 runs 13 residues. Trimming pared 0 bases from V and 8 bases from J, leaving 9 bases between. The germline gives CDR1 SGHRS, CDR2 YFSETQ.

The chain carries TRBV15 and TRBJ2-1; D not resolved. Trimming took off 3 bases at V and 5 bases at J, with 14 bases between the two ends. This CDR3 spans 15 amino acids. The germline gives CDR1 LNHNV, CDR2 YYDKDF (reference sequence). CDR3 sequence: CATSRGSDTHNEQFF. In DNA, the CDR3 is TGTGCCACCAGCAGGGGTTCAGACACACACAATGAGCAGTTCTTC.

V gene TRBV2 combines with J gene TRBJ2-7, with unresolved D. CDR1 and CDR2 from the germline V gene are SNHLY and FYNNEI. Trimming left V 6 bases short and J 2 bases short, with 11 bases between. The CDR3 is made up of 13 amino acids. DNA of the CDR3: TGTGCCAGCAGCCGAGGCTCAGCCTACGAGCAGTACTTC. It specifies CASSRGSAYEQYF.

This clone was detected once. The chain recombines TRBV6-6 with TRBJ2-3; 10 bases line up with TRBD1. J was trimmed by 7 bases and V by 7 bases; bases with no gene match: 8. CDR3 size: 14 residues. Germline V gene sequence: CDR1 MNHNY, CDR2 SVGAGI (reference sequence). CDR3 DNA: TGTGCCAGCAAGACAGGGGGCCAGAGAAATACGCAGTATTTT. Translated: CASKTGGQRNTQYF.

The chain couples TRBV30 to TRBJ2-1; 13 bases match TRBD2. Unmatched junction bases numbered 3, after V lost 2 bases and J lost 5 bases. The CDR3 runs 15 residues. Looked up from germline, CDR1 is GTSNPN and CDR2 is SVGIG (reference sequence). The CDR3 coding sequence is TGTGCCTGGAGTATCGGGACTAGCGGGAACAATGAGCAGTTCTTC. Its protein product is CAWSIGTSGNNEQFF.

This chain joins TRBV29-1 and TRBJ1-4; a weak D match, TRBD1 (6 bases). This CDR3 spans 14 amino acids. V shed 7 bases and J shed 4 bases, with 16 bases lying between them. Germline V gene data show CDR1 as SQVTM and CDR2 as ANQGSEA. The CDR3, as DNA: TGCAGCGCTTTATTAGGACAGTTTAATGAAAAACTGTTTTTT. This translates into CSALLGQFNEKLFF.

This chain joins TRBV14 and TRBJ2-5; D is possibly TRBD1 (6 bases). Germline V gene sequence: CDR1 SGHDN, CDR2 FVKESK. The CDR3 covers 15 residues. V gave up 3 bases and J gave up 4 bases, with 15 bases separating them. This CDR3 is CASSHNRVVGETQYF. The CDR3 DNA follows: TGTGCCAGCAGCCACAACAGGGTCGTAGGAGAGACCCAGTACTTC.

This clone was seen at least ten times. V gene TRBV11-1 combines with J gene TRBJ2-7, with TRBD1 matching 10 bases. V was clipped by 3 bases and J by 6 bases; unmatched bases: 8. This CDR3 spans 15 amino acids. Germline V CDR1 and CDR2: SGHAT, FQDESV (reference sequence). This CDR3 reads CASSFNPDRGSEQYF. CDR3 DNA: TGTGCCAGCAGCTTTAATCCGGACAGGGGGTCCGAGCAGTACTTC.

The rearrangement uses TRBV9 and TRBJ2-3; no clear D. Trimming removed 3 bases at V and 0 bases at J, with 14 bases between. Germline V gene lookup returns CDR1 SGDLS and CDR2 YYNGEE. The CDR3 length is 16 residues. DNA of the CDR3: TGTGCCAGCAGCGCGAGAGGTGGGATTAGCACAGATACGCAGTATTTT. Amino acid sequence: CASSARGGISTDTQYF.

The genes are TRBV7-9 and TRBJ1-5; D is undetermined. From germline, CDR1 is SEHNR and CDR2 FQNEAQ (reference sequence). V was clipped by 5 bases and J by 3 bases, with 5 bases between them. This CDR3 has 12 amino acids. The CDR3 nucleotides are TGTGCCAGCAGCCCCGCCAATCAGCCCCAGCATTTT. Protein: CASSPANQPQHF.

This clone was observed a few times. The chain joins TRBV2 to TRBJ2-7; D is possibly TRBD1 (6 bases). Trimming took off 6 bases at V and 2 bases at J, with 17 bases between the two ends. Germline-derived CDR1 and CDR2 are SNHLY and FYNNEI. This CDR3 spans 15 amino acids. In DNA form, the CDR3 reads TGTGCCAGCAGATCCCACAGGGTCGTGCCCTACGAGCAGTACTTC. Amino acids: CASRSHRVVPYEQYF.

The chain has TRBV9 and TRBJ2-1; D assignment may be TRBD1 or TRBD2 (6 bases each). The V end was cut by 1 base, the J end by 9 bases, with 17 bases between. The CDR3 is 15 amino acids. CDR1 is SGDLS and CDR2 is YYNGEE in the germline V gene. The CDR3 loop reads CASSVLDPGGGEQFF. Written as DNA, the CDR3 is TGTGCCAGCAGCGTACTGGACCCCGGAGGGGGTGAGCAGTTCTTC.

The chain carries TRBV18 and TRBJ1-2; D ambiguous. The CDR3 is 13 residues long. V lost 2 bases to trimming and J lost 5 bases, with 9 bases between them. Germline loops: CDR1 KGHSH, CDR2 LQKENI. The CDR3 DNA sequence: TGTGCCAGCTCACCATTAGAGTTGTATGGCTACACCTTC. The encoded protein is CASSPLELYGYTF.

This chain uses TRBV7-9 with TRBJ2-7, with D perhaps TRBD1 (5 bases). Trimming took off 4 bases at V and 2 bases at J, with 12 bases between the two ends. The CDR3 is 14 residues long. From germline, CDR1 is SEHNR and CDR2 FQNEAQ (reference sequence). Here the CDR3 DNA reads TGTGCCAGCAGCTATGGTGGGGCAGCCTACGAGCAGTACTTC. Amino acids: CASSYGGAAYEQYF.

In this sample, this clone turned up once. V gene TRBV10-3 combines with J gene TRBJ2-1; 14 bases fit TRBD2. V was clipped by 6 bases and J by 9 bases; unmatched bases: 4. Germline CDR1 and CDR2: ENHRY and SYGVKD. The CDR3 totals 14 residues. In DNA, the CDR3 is TGTGCCATCAGCAATGGACTAGCGGGAGGTGAGCAGTTCTTC. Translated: CAISNGLAGGEQFF.